This TCR beta chain stems from a study of blood T cell repertoires in COVID-19. Study information: Some COVID-19 samples were acute and others convalescent; all came from the United States, Italy and Spain.

V was pared by 1 base and J by 7 bases, with 14 bases between. CDR3 length: 16 amino acids. Germline CDR1 is MDHEN and CDR2 is SYDVKM. Sequencing used immunoSEQ multiplex PCR; TCRdb keeps in-frame clones, though not all of them. The repertoire holds over 250,000 clones, with approximately 86% as singletons. V usage is TRBV28 and J usage is TRBJ1-6; TRBD1 might be the D (6 bases). The receptor's source is a woman aged 18-35 years who had recovered from COVID-19. Sequences were obtained from PBMCs or T cells enriched from blood (not recorded which). Here the CDR3 reads CASSLFAGDPNSPLHF. CDR3 bases: TGTGCCAGCAGTTTATTCGCAGGGGATCCCAATTCACCCCTCCACTTT.